Sequencing of this T cell receptor beta chain was carried out in a study of T cell responses to AZD1222 COVID-19 vaccine. TCRdb's table, derived via immunoSEQ multiplex PCR, lists solely in-frame clones and lacks some. The sample yields 150,000 or so clones, approximately 89% seen once. Study-level results: Unmutated variant regions reportedly attract nearly half of all spike-specific TCRs.

With respect to this clone: Its antigen is not identified.

V shed 0 bases and J 4 bases; nucleotides not matched to a gene: 4. The CDR3 contains 15 residues. In germline, CDR1 is SGDLS, CDR2 YYNGEE. The gene calls are TRBV9 and TRBJ2-7, with TRBD2 identical over 10 bases. This sequence was found in an adult in good health. The sample in question was peripheral blood, obtained on day 0 of MenACWY control vaccination. CDR3 amino acids: CASSVGVAGGYEQYF. The CDR3 DNA reads TGTGCCAGCAGCGTAGGGGTAGCGGGGGGTTACGAGCAGTACTTC.